These 13 T cell receptor beta chains were sequenced from one sample in a study of vaccination and CD4 T cells after COVID-19. The treatment here: roughly 10-day PBMC culture with coronavirus spike peptide pools or control peptides (ViraFEST assay). No antigens are known for them. Researchers used the Oncomine TCR Beta short-read assay to sequence DNA from cultured CD4+ T cells. TCRdb reprocessed the PCR reads with MiXCR, giving one entry per CDR3 protein. Here the sample spans about 20,000 distinct CDR3 sequences, under 65% being singletons. The source was CD4+ T cells from blood, cultured in vitro, collected after SARS-CoV-2 vaccination. The receptors were gathered from a human donor who had recovered from COVID-19.

The chain has TRBV20-1 and TRBJ2-5, with TRBD2 matching 8 bases. Germline CDR1 reads DFQATT; CDR2 reads SNEGSKA (reference sequence). The CDR3 length is 15 residues. V was clipped by 0 bases and J by 5 bases; unmatched bases: 8. The CDR3 DNA is TGCAGTGCTAGAGATCGAGCGGGGGCCTGGGAGACCCAGTACTTC. This codes for CSARDRAGAWETQYF.

The chain is built from TRBV19 and TRBJ2-2; TRBD2 matches at 8 bases. The junction had 7 bases not matched to a gene; V was cut back by 1 base and J by 6 bases. Germline-derived CDR1 and CDR2 are LNHDA and SQIVND (reference sequence). The length of the CDR3 is 16 residues. CDR3 sequence (DNA): TGTGCCAGTAGTATAGTCAGCGGGAGAATCTCCGGGGAGCTGTTTTTT. Translation gives CASSIVSGRISGELFF.

J is TRBJ1-2 and V is TRBV19; D is undetermined. V was pared by 6 bases and J by 0 bases, with 14 bases between. CDR1 LNHDA and CDR2 SQIVND come from the germline V gene (reference sequence). This CDR3 has 15 amino acids. For the CDR3, the DNA is TGTGCCAGTAGCACCCGGTCCACCTCTAACTATGGCTACACCTTC. Translating gives CASSTRSTSNYGYTF.

This rearrangement joins TRBV24-1 to TRBJ2-3, with a possible D match to TRBD1 (6 bases). The germline V and J ends were trimmed by 6 bases and 0 bases, with 9 bases remaining between them. The CDR3 has 14 amino acids. Looked up from germline, CDR1 is KGHDR and CDR2 is SFDVKD. The DNA of the CDR3 is TGTGCCACCAGTCCAACAGGGAGCACAGATACGCAGTATTTT. It translates to CATSPTGSTDTQYF.

V usage is TRBV10-3 and J usage is TRBJ1-2, with D maybe TRBD1 (6 bases). The CDR3 is 14 residues long. Trimming took 4 bases from V and 4 from J, leaving 13 bases between them. Germline CDR1 and CDR2: ENHRY and SYGVKD. The CDR3 spells CAISGVNRVYGYTF. The CDR3 region has the DNA TGTGCCATCAGTGGAGTAAACAGGGTCTATGGCTACACCTTC.

This clonotype was detected once. J is TRBJ2-7 and V is TRBV6-1; the match to TRBD1 covers 7 bases. The germline CDR1 and CDR2 sequences are MNHNS and SASEGT. There are 13 residues in the CDR3. J was trimmed by 3 bases and V by 6 bases; bases with no gene match: 5. The CDR3 DNA sequence: TGTGCCAGCAGCTCGGACAGGAGCTACGAGCAGTACTTC. Protein sequence: CASSSDRSYEQYF.

The J gene is TRBJ2-7, the V gene TRBV7-6; 14 bases match TRBD2. Germline CDR1 is SGHVS and CDR2 is FNYEAQ. The V and J ends lost 5 bases and 7 bases, in that order; junction bases with no gene match: 10. The CDR3 length is 16 residues. The CDR3 nucleotides are TGTGCCAGCAGCCCCGGACAGGGACTAGCGGGAGTAGAGCAGTACTTC. This sequence encodes CASSPGQGLAGVEQYF.

This clonotype was counted a single time. The DNA for the CDR3 is TGTGCCAGCAGCTTGGCCTTGGCGGGGGTAACCGGGGAGCTGTTTTTT. This sequence encodes CASSLALAGVTGELFF. V and J are TRBV5-4 and TRBJ2-2; 7 positions agree with TRBD2. CDR3 size: 16 residues. The ends lost 0 bases at V and 5 bases at J; junction bases unmatched: 7. CDR1 is SGHNT and CDR2 is YYREEE in the germline V gene (reference sequence).

This clonotype was counted a few times. The rearrangement joins TRBV27 to TRBJ2-1; no clear D. The CDR3 is made up of 15 amino acids. In germline, CDR1 is MNHEY, CDR2 SMNVEV (reference sequence). The V and J ends lost 5 bases and 6 bases respectively, with 17 bases between them. The chain's CDR3 is CASSAGFQVFNEQFF. The CDR3 region has the DNA TGTGCCAGCAGTGCCGGTTTTCAGGTGTTCAATGAGCAGTTCTTC.

This clonotype showed up just once. The chain uses TRBV7-9 and TRBJ1-4; 10 positions match TRBD1. Germline V gives CDR1 SEHNR, CDR2 FQNEAQ (reference sequence). V lost 5 bases and J lost 7; bases outside the gene matches: 7. CDR3 length: 15 residues. CDR3 coding DNA: TGTGCCAGCAGCATTCTAGACAGGGGGCTTGAAAAACTGTTTTTT. It encodes CASSILDRGLEKLFF.

V usage is TRBV11-3 and J usage is TRBJ2-3; TRBD2 is a possible D gene (6 bases). From germline, CDR1 is SGHNT and CDR2 YENEEA. V gave up 3 bases and J gave up 3 bases, with 7 bases separating them. The CDR3 runs 13 residues. CDR3: CASSFGRTDTQYF. Written as DNA, the CDR3 is TGTGCCAGCAGCTTTGGGAGGACAGATACGCAGTATTTT.

This chain's CDR3 is CASSEAGGSNQPQHF. The CDR3 DNA sequence: TGTGCCAGCAGTGAAGCAGGGGGAAGCAATCAGCCCCAGCATTTT. The chain employs TRBV6-1 and TRBJ1-5; maybe TRBD1 (6 bases). There are 15 residues in the CDR3. Trimming cost V 0 bases and J 1 base, with 7 bases left between them. Germline V lookup: CDR1 MNHNS, CDR2 SASEGT.

V and J are TRBV20-1 and TRBJ2-5; D is undetermined. The CDR3 spans 13 residues. The V gene's germline CDR1 is DFQATT and CDR2 SNEGSKA (reference sequence). V shed 5 bases and J shed 2 bases, with 12 bases lying between them. The DNA for the CDR3 is TGCAGTGCTTTAACCCCGGCACAAGAGACCCAGTACTTC. This translates into CSALTPAQETQYF.